The 23 T cell receptor beta chains below all came from one sample that was sequenced in a study of CD8+CD57+ T cells in acquired aplastic anemia. It was genomic DNA that served as the template for profiling TCR beta VDJ and CDR3. TCRdb reprocessed the reads via MiXCR and lists one record per CDR3 protein. The sample shows about 180,000 distinct CDR3 sequences, more than 45% of them seen only once. Sequenced patients had shown CD8+CD57+ cell expansion by flow cytometry. The sequencing sample was made of sorted CD4+, CD8+, or CD8+CD57+ T cells (not recorded which) from PBMCs. Receptor source: a human donor with aplastic anemia.

Notes on this clonotype: This may be a read error, as it is one base from a much larger clone. The rearrangement joins TRBV5-4 to TRBJ1-2; D is uncertain. CDR1 is SGHNT and CDR2 is YYREEE in the germline V gene (reference sequence). This CDR3 region has 14 residues. The CDR3 nucleotides are TGTGCCAGCAGCTTGGATGCCACTAACTATGGCCACACCTTC. Protein sequence: CASSLDATNYGHTF.

This clonotype was seen repeatedly, ten times or more. The chain joins TRBV20-1 to TRBJ1-5, with D tentatively TRBD1 (6 bases). The CDR3 loop spans 14 amino acids. Between the trimmed V and J ends, which lost 1 base and 2 bases, there was a span of 9 bases. Germline-derived CDR1 and CDR2 are DFQATT and SNEGSKA (reference sequence). DNA of the CDR3: TGCAGTGCTAGAGTTGCAGGGGGCAATCAGCCCCAGCATTTT. The encoded protein is CSARVAGGNQPQHF.

This clonotype appeared once. This sequence joins TRBV20-1 and TRBJ1-1; D remains unclear. CDR3 length: 12 residues. The V gene lost 0 bases and the J gene lost 6 bases, with 8 bases spanning the gap. Germline V gene data show CDR1 as DFQATT and CDR2 as SNEGSKA (reference sequence). In DNA, the CDR3 is TGCAGTGCTAGAGAGCGGGTTGCTGAAGCTTTCTTT. As protein: CSARERVAEAFF.

This clonotype was detected a few times. This rearrangement joins TRBV3-1 to TRBJ2-7; D assignment may be TRBD1 or TRBD2 (5 bases each). V shed 0 bases and J shed 2 bases, with 11 bases lying between them. Germline CDR1 and CDR2: LGHDT and YNNKEL (reference sequence). CDR3 length: 15 residues. The DNA of the CDR3 is TGTGCCAGCAGCCAAGAGGGGACGGTGACCTACGAGCAGTACTTC. This codes for CASSQEGTVTYEQYF.

This clonotype has at least ten counts. The V and J genes are TRBV5-1 and TRBJ1-1; 7 positions agree with TRBD1. The CDR3 loop spans 14 amino acids. Germline CDR1 SGHRS, CDR2 YFSETQ. V dropped 2 bases and J dropped 3; count of bases not matched to a gene: 4. The CDR3 bases are TGCGCCAGCAGCTTACCAGGGGGTTACACTGAAGCTTTCTTT. Amino acid sequence: CASSLPGGYTEAFF. Full variable domain (remainder filled in from reference TRBV5-1 and TRBJ1-1): KAGVTQTPRYLIKTRGQQVTLSCSPISGHRSVSWYQQTPGQGLQFLFEYFSETQRNKGNFPGRFSGRQFSNSRSEMNVSTLELGDSALYLCASSLPGGYTEAFFGQGTRLTVV.

This clonotype has only one observation. V gene TRBV24-1 combines with J gene TRBJ2-1, with 11 bases matching TRBD2. Germline CDR1 KGHDR, CDR2 SFDVKD. V gave up 3 bases and J gave up 9 bases; unmatched junction bases: 6. CDR3 size: 15 residues. The CDR3 region is CATSDTRTSGREQFF. The DNA for the CDR3 is TGTGCCACCAGTGATACTCGGACTAGCGGGCGTGAGCAGTTCTTC.

This clonotype was observed many times. Its ends do not fully match the called genes, so a read error is possible. The V call is TRBV5-1, the J call TRBJ1-4; D is possibly TRBD1 (6 bases). Germline loops: CDR1 SGHRS, CDR2 YFSETQ. This CDR3 comprises 15 residues. The CDR3 here is CASSLSGTTSEKLFF. CDR3 sequence (DNA): TGCGCCAGCAGCTTGTCCGGGACAACTAGTGAAAAACTGTTTTTT.

The chain recombines TRBV7-9 with TRBJ1-5, with no clear D. Germline V gives CDR1 SEHNR, CDR2 FQNEAQ (reference sequence). The CDR3 runs to 14 residues. V was shortened by 5 bases and J by 5 bases, with 13 bases between the two germline ends. CDR3 sequence reads: CASSPSGADQPQHF. DNA for the CDR3: TGTGCCAGCAGCCCGTCGGGTGCCGATCAGCCCCAGCATTTT. The variable domain in full, with the rest retrieved from reference TRBV7-9 and TRBJ1-5, is DTGVSQNPRHKITKRGQNVTFRCDPISEHNRLYWYRQTLGQGPEFLTYFQNEAQLEKSRLLSDRFSAERPKGSFSTLEIQRTEQGDSAMYLCASSPSGADQPQHFGDGTRLSIL.

V and J are TRBV25-1 and TRBJ1-6; D gene unclear. Trimming cost V 7 bases and J 8 bases, with 9 bases left between them. The CDR3 is made up of 12 amino acids. Germline CDR1 reads MGHDK; CDR2 reads SYGVNS. The CDR3 here is CASTVLDSPLHF. The CDR3 DNA follows: TGTGCCAGCACAGTCCTAGATTCACCCCTCCACTTT.

Many counts were recorded for this clonotype. This chain uses TRBV7-2 with TRBJ1-5; 8 bases map to TRBD1. Germline CDR1 reads SGHTA; CDR2 reads FQGNSA. This CDR3 region has 15 residues. V gave up 4 bases and J gave up 4 bases; unmatched junction bases: 6. The DNA of the CDR3 is TGTGCCAGCAGCTCGGGACAGGTCGGAAATCAGCCCCAGCATTTT. Amino acids: CASSSGQVGNQPQHF.

The J gene is TRBJ1-2, the V gene TRBV14, with a weak D call TRBD1 (5 bases). V lost 0 bases to trimming and J lost 6 bases, with 14 bases between them. Germline V lookup: CDR1 SGHDN, CDR2 FVKESK. The CDR3 has 15 residues. In DNA, the CDR3 is TGTGCCAGCAGCCAAGAGCCTTGGGCAGGGCATGGCTACACCTTC. As protein: CASSQEPWAGHGYTF.

The chain employs TRBV12-3 or TRBV12-4 and TRBJ1-6, with unresolved D. The germline V and J ends were trimmed by 6 bases and 14 bases, with 17 bases remaining between them. The CDR3 extends over 13 amino acids. CDR3 sequence (DNA): TGTGCCAGCAGACCCATGGACGGGCTAGCCCTCCACTTT. Its protein product is CASRPMDGLALHF.

This clonotype was recorded many times. The CDR3 coding sequence is TGTGCCAGTAGTATCTCTGCCAGCAACTATGGCTACACCTTC. This encodes CASSISASNYGYTF. The chain combines TRBV19 with TRBJ1-2; no clear D gene. V lost 3 bases and J lost 2, with 10 bases in between. This CDR3 is 14 amino acids long. The germline V gene encodes CDR1 LNHDA and CDR2 SQIVND (reference sequence). Full variable domain (outside the CDR3, taken from reference TRBV19 and TRBJ1-2): DGGITQSPKYLFRKEGQNVTLSCEQNLNHDAMYWYRQDPGQGLRLIYYSQIVNDFQKGDIAEGYSVSREKKESFPLTVTSAQKNPTAFYLCASSISASNYGYTFGSGTRLTVV.

The chain combines TRBV9 with TRBJ2-3; 7 nucleotides match TRBD1. Germline trimming cut 3 bases from V and 0 bases from J; bases unmatched to any gene: 4. CDR3 length: 15 amino acids. Germline V CDR1 and CDR2: SGDLS, YYNGEE. DNA of the CDR3: TGTGCCAGCAGCGAACGGGACAGTAGCACAGATACGCAGTATTTT. Its protein product is CASSERDSSTDTQYF.

About this clonotype itself: The conserved closing phenylalanine or tryptophan is absent in this CDR3, likely reflecting a read error. The J gene is TRBJ1-3, the V gene TRBV27, with D hard to call. The CDR3 length is 14 residues. Germline V CDR1 and CDR2: MNHEY, SMNVEV (reference sequence). Trimming pared 3 bases from V and 1 base from J, leaving 7 bases between. The CDR3 is CASSFRPSGNTIYL. The CDR3 region has the DNA TGTGCCAGCAGTTTCCGCCCTTCTGGAAACACCATATATCTT.

The chain is built from TRBV20-1 and TRBJ2-7, with 7 bases aligning to TRBD2. The CDR3 consists of 13 residues. Germline loops: CDR1 DFQATT, CDR2 SNEGSKA (reference sequence). V lost 4 bases to trimming and J lost 1 base; unmatched junction nucleotides: 4. The CDR3 DNA follows: TGCAGTGCTACCGGACTAGGTTCCTACGAGCAGTACTTC. Protein sequence: CSATGLGSYEQYF.

Many counts were recorded for this clonotype. The genes are TRBV12-3 or TRBV12-4 and TRBJ1-3; D is possibly TRBD1 (5 bases). CDR3 length equals 14 residues. Trimming took 4 bases from V and 4 from J, leaving 11 bases between them. CDR3 in DNA: TGTGCCAGCAGTTCGGACAATATCGGAAACACCATATATTTT. Translation: CASSSDNIGNTIYF.

This clonotype was observed at least ten times. The rearrangement uses TRBV7-8 and TRBJ2-5; D gene unclear. The CDR3 runs to 13 residues. Germline CDR1 is SGHVS and CDR2 is FQNEAQ. Deletions cut 5 bases from V and 6 bases from J, with 13 bases between. This CDR3 reads CASSPFGVQTQYF. The DNA for the CDR3 is TGTGCCAGCAGCCCCTTTGGGGTGCAGACCCAGTACTTC. The full variable domain, completed using reference TRBV7-8 and TRBJ2-5, is GAGVSQSPRYKVAKRGQDVALRCDPISGHVSLFWYQQALGQGPEFLTYFQNEAQLDKSGLPSDRFFAERPEGSVSTLKIQRTQQEDSAVYLCASSPFGVQTQYFGPGTRLLVL.

The chain is built from TRBV28 and TRBJ2-6; D uncertain. V dropped 6 bases and J dropped 2 bases, with 8 bases sitting between them. The CDR3 loop spans 14 amino acids. Germline CDR1 reads MDHEN; CDR2 reads SYDVKM. The CDR3 DNA is TGTGCCAGCAGCCCACCAGCTGGGGCCAACGTCCTGACTTTC. Translated: CASSPPAGANVLTF.

The chain joins TRBV20-1 to TRBJ2-7; D is ambiguous. CDR3 size: 13 residues. CDR1 is DFQATT, CDR2 SNEGSKA, per germline (reference sequence). Trimming shortened V by 3 bases and J by 3 bases, and 12 bases separated the two germline ends. The CDR3 loop is CSASSRENYEQYF. In DNA form, the CDR3 reads TGCAGTGCTAGTTCGAGAGAAAACTACGAGCAGTACTTC.

The rearrangement uses TRBV29-1 and TRBJ1-1; TRBD1 is a possible D gene (5 bases). Germline V gives CDR1 SQVTM, CDR2 ANQGSEA. The V end lost 8 bases, the J end lost 5 bases, and 18 bases lay between the germline ends. The CDR3 runs to 13 residues. DNA of the CDR3: TGCAGCACAGTCCGGGGGGAGGAGACTGAAGCTTTCTTT. Protein: CSTVRGEETEAFF.

A few counts support this clonotype. V and J are TRBV19 and TRBJ2-1, with 8 bases aligning to TRBD1. V was clipped by 9 bases and J by 6 bases; unmatched bases: 13. Germline CDR1 and CDR2: LNHDA and SQIVND (reference sequence). The CDR3 spans 15 residues. The CDR3 DNA reads as TGTGCCAGCAGCATTAGGGACAGGTCAGCCAATGAGCAGTTCTTC. It specifies CASSIRDRSANEQFF.

The chain carries TRBV10-3 and TRBJ1-2; D may be TRBD1 (5 bases). This CDR3 is built from 13 residues. The V gene lost 7 bases and the J gene lost 3 bases, with 12 bases spanning the gap. CDR1 and CDR2 from the germline V gene are ENHRY and SYGVKD. CDR3 protein: CAITGGIDYGYTF. The CDR3, as DNA: TGTGCCATCACGGGGGGTATCGACTATGGCTACACCTTC.